The 29 T cell receptor beta chains given below trace back to one sample, sequenced in a study of identical twins. TCRdb used MiXCR to reprocess the 5' RACE reads, holding one entry per CDR3 protein. The sample contains hundreds of thousands of distinct CDR3 sequences, 15% to 20% of which appear only once. These sequences were also reported in another study, on T cells expressing NK-cell markers.

Sequenced sample: PBMCs. These receptors originate from a woman between 18 and 29 years old in good health.

CDR3 sequence reads: CASSQGQTSSYNSPLHF. DNA for the CDR3: TGTGCCAGCAGCCAGGGGCAGACCAGCTCCTATAATTCACCCCTCCACTTT. The chain is built from TRBV6-1 and TRBJ1-6; weak D call: TRBD1 (6 bases). V lost 6 bases and J 0 bases, leaving 15 bases between the germline ends. Germline V gene lookup returns CDR1 MNHNS and CDR2 SASEGT. This CDR3 is built from 17 residues.

V usage is TRBV29-1 and J usage is TRBJ1-1; D is ambiguous. Germline CDR1 and CDR2: SQVTM and ANQGSEA. The CDR3 contains 10 residues. Trimming pared 6 bases from V and 6 bases from J, leaving 8 bases between. The CDR3 bases are TGCAGCGTCGGGGTATCTGAAGCTTTCTTT. This sequence encodes CSVGVSEAFF.

J is TRBJ2-5 and V is TRBV6-1; 8 positions match TRBD2. The trim removed 5 bases at V and 2 bases at J, leaving 7 bases unmatched. The CDR3 totals 15 residues. The germline V gene encodes CDR1 MNHNS and CDR2 SASEGT. CDR3 residues: CASSRASSGQETQYF. In DNA, the CDR3 is TGTGCCAGCAGTCGCGCCTCTAGCGGGCAAGAGACCCAGTACTTC.

This clonotype has more than one count but fewer than ten. The chain couples TRBV6-1 to TRBJ1-2, with D possibly matching TRBD1 (6 bases). This CDR3 spans 16 amino acids. Germline CDR1 and CDR2: MNHNS and SASEGT. V was trimmed by 5 bases and J by 8 bases, leaving 24 bases between them. CDR3 loop: CASSLSFGGRGRGYTF. The CDR3, as DNA: TGTGCCAGCAGTCTTTCGTTTGGGGGGCGCGGGAGGGGCTACACCTTC.

For this clonotype: One end of the junction does not line up with germline, which may come from a read error. The J gene is TRBJ2-5, the V gene TRBV20-1; D possibly corresponds to TRBD1 (5 bases). Germline CDR1 and CDR2: DFQATT and SNEGSKA (reference sequence). This CDR3 has 14 amino acids. This chain's CDR3 is CSARVTGSRETQYF. CDR3 sequence (DNA): TGCAGTGCGAGAGTTACAGGTTCGCGAGAGACCCAGTACTTC.

The rearrangement links TRBV20-1 to TRBJ2-1; 7 bases align to TRBD2. With 3 bases clipped from V and 7 bases from J, the junction kept 15 bases outside the gene matches. Germline values: CDR1 DFQATT, CDR2 SNEGSKA (reference sequence). The CDR3 has 16 amino acids. This CDR3 is CSASLGGFPGSNEQFF. The CDR3 region has the DNA TGCAGTGCTAGCCTGGGAGGGTTCCCGGGGTCGAATGAGCAGTTCTTC.

The V and J genes are TRBV13 and TRBJ2-3; 10 positions agree with TRBD1. CDR1 and CDR2 (germline): PRHDT, FYEKMQ (reference sequence). This CDR3 is 17 amino acids long. The junction had 8 bases not matched to a gene; V was cut back by 1 base and J by 4 bases. The CDR3 coding sequence is TGTGCCAGCAGCTTAGACCCGGGACAGGGGTCTGCAGATACGCAGTATTTT. Residues: CASSLDPGQGSADTQYF.

This clonotype was seen a handful of times. The chain combines TRBV6-1 with TRBJ2-2; D not certain. Per the germline V gene, CDR1 is MNHNS and CDR2 is SASEGT. The V end was cut by 5 bases, the J end by 0 bases, with 13 bases between. This CDR3 region has 16 residues. CDR3 region: CASSRKGRSNTGELFF. The CDR3 bases are TGTGCCAGCAGTAGAAAAGGACGGTCGAACACCGGGGAGCTGTTTTTT.

This clonotype was seen more than once but under ten times. This chain links TRBV12-3 or TRBV12-4 with TRBJ1-1; 8 positions agree with TRBD1. The CDR3 sequence is 14 residues long. V shed 6 bases, J shed 4 bases, and the junction held 7 bases outside the gene matches. CDR3 loop: CASRARQGSTEAFF. DNA for the CDR3: TGTGCCAGCAGAGCTAGACAGGGGAGCACTGAAGCTTTCTTT.

Here the CDR3 reads CASSGSGGSTDTQYF. CDR3 DNA sequence: TGTGCCAGCAGCGGTAGCGGGGGGTCCACAGATACGCAGTATTTT. The V and J genes are TRBV7-3 and TRBJ2-3; 10 bases agree with TRBD2. The V segment lost 5 bases and the J segment 2 bases; nucleotides outside the gene matches: 4. Per the germline V gene, CDR1 is SGHTA and CDR2 is FQGTGA. The CDR3 consists of 15 residues.

This clonotype was seen more than once but under ten times. V usage is TRBV15 and J usage is TRBJ2-3; 11 nucleotides line up with TRBD1. This CDR3 spans 16 amino acids. Per germline, CDR1 LNHNV and CDR2 YYDKDF (reference sequence). V was clipped by 3 bases and J by 4 bases; unmatched bases: 6. CDR3 nucleotides: TGTGCCACCAGCAGGGGCCAGGGACAGGGGGCAGATACGCAGTATTTT. This gives the protein CATSRGQGQGADTQYF. The entire variable domain, with the rest obtained from reference TRBV15 and TRBJ2-3, is as follows: DAMVIQNPRYQVTQFGKPVTLSCSQTLNHNVMYWYQQKSSQAPKLLFHYYDKDFNNEADTPDNFQSRRPNTSFCFLDIRSPGLGDTAMYLCATSRGQGQGADTQYFGPGTRLTVL.

This clonotype has only a few counts. The chain is built from TRBV2 and TRBJ2-1; perhaps TRBD2 as D (6 bases). The V end was cut by 8 bases, the J end by 8 bases, with 19 bases between. The CDR3 totals 14 residues. The germline V gene encodes CDR1 SNHLY and CDR2 FYNNEI. Written as DNA, the CDR3 is TGTGCCAGCCATAGGGAGGCCCGGTCCGATGAGCAGTTCTTC. It yields the protein CASHREARSDEQFF.

The chain combines TRBV5-5 with TRBJ1-1; a weak D match, TRBD1 (5 bases). Germline CDR1 is SGHKS and CDR2 is YYEKEE (reference sequence). CDR3 length: 14 residues. V shed 0 bases and J shed 4 bases, with 10 bases lying between them. The CDR3 reads CASSLGQFATEAFF. The CDR3 bases are TGTGCCAGCAGCTTGGGACAGTTTGCCACTGAAGCTTTCTTT.

The CDR3 DNA is TGTGCCAGCAGCCAAGGGGGACAGGTGGTCTATGGCTACACCTTC. It yields the protein CASSQGGQVVYGYTF. The chain combines TRBV3-1 with TRBJ1-2, with TRBD1 matching over 8 bases. The V and J ends lost 1 base and 4 bases, in that order; junction bases with no gene match: 5. The V gene's germline CDR1 is LGHDT and CDR2 YNNKEL (reference sequence). This CDR3 region has 15 residues. Full variable domain (missing parts from reference TRBV3-1 and TRBJ1-2): DTAVSQTPKYLVTQMGNDKSIKCEQNLGHDTMYWYKQDSKKFLKIMFSYNNKELIINETVPNRFSPKSPDKAHLNLHINSLELGDSAVYFCASSQGGQVVYGYTFGSGTRLTVV.

The chain has TRBV7-9 and TRBJ2-1; D is unresolved. The CDR3 runs 10 residues. V was pared by 1 base and J by 12 bases, with 4 bases between. The V gene's germline CDR1 is SEHNR and CDR2 FQNEAQ (reference sequence). The DNA for the CDR3 is TGTGCCAGCAGCTTAGGTTGGCAGTTCTTC. Translation gives CASSLGWQFF.

V gene TRBV20-1 combines with J gene TRBJ2-4, with 7 nucleotides matching TRBD1. After removal of 6 bases from V and 1 base from J, the junction contained 6 bases not matched to a gene. The CDR3 spans 14 residues. Germline CDR1 reads DFQATT; CDR2 reads SNEGSKA (reference sequence). This CDR3 reads CSALQGTAKNIQYF. CDR3 coding DNA: TGCAGTGCGCTACAGGGGACCGCCAAAAACATTCAGTACTTC.

This clonotype was counted only a few times. V and J are TRBV7-2 and TRBJ2-1, with 7 positions matching TRBD2. In germline, CDR1 is SGHTA, CDR2 FQGNSA. J was trimmed by 5 bases and V by 1 base; bases with no gene match: 2. The CDR3 totals 14 residues. The CDR3 sequence is CASSLVGLHNEQFF. The CDR3 coding sequence is TGTGCCAGCAGCTTAGTGGGACTACACAATGAGCAGTTCTTC.

The V call is TRBV27, the J call TRBJ2-4; D not certain. The V gene's germline CDR1 is MNHEY and CDR2 SMNVEV (reference sequence). The V end lost 8 bases, the J end lost 0 bases, and 8 bases lay between the germline ends. This CDR3 has 13 amino acids. In nucleotides, the CDR3 is TGTGCCAGCTCCCGGACAGCCAAAAACATTCAGTACTTC. Its protein product is CASSRTAKNIQYF.

The chain combines TRBV5-1 with TRBJ2-7, with D tentatively TRBD1 (5 bases). The CDR3 spans 15 residues. Germline assignment: CDR1 SGHRS and CDR2 YFSETQ. Trimming shortened V by 4 bases and J by 2 bases, and 16 bases separated the two germline ends. The CDR3 here is CASSLRAKGAYEQYF. The CDR3 coding sequence is TGCGCCAGCAGCCTCAGGGCCAAAGGGGCCTACGAGCAGTACTTC. The variable domain in full, completed from reference TRBV5-1 and TRBJ2-7, reads KAGVTQTPRYLIKTRGQQVTLSCSPISGHRSVSWYQQTPGQGLQFLFEYFSETQRNKGNFPGRFSGRQFSNSRSEMNVSTLELGDSALYLCASSLRAKGAYEQYFGPGTRLTVT.

This clonotype was seen repeatedly, ten times or more. This chain connects TRBV20-1 to TRBJ2-7; D is perhaps TRBD1 (5 bases). The CDR3 covers 12 residues. V lost 6 bases and J 4 bases, leaving 13 bases between the germline ends. CDR1 and CDR2 (germline): DFQATT, SNEGSKA (reference sequence). The CDR3 reads CSAARVGYEQYF. The CDR3 DNA follows: TGCAGTGCGGCCAGGGTTGGGTACGAGCAGTACTTC.

This clonotype was observed a single time. One base away lies a much larger clone, so this may be a sequencing read error. This chain connects TRBV5-6 to TRBJ2-5; TRBD1 aligns across 7 bases. This CDR3 has 13 amino acids. Germline V CDR1 and CDR2: SGHDT, YYEEEE. Trimming removed 4 bases from V and 5 bases from J; junction bases left unmatched: 5. The CDR3 sequence is CASSPGTVETQYF. The CDR3 coding sequence is TGTGCCAGCAGCCCCGGGACAGTTGAGACCCAGTACTTC.

A few counts support this clonotype. The chain employs TRBV24-1 and TRBJ2-1; 11 nucleotides line up with TRBD1. The germline V gene encodes CDR1 KGHDR and CDR2 SFDVKD. The V segment lost 4 bases and the J segment 7 bases; nucleotides outside the gene matches: 5. The CDR3 consists of 15 residues. The CDR3 DNA follows: TGTGCCACCAGTGAGGGGACAGGGGGGGTGAATGAGCAGTTCTTC. Protein product: CATSEGTGGVNEQFF.

The V gene is TRBV24-1, the J gene TRBJ2-1; 7 positions agree with TRBD1. CDR1 is KGHDR and CDR2 is SFDVKD in the germline V gene. The V gene end was trimmed by 9 bases and the J gene end by 6 bases; junction bases not matched to a gene: 16. The CDR3 loop spans 16 amino acids. The CDR3 region has the DNA TGTGCCACCGTCCCTGAACCCGGGACAGAGCTCAATGAGCAGTTCTTC. It translates to CATVPEPGTELNEQFF.

This clonotype was counted only a few times. The CDR3 here is CASSLALLAGAGHEQFF. The CDR3 nucleotides are TGTGCCAGCAGTTTAGCGCTACTAGCGGGAGCTGGCCATGAGCAGTTCTTC. The V call is TRBV12-3 or TRBV12-4, the J call TRBJ2-1, with 11 bases fitting TRBD2. V shed 0 bases and J 8 bases; nucleotides not matched to a gene: 9. CDR3 size: 17 residues.

The chain recombines TRBV6-5 with TRBJ1-1; no reliable D call. Between the trimmed V and J ends, which lost 7 bases and 1 base, there was a span of 7 bases. The CDR3 loop spans 12 amino acids. Germline values: CDR1 MNHEY, CDR2 SVGAGI. CDR3 region: CASKAQNTEAFF. For the CDR3, the DNA is TGTGCCAGCAAGGCACAGAACACTGAAGCTTTCTTT.

This clonotype was observed a handful of times. The J gene is TRBJ1-4, the V gene TRBV20-1; no firm D call. This CDR3 has 15 amino acids. Germline assignment: CDR1 DFQATT and CDR2 SNEGSKA (reference sequence). V was trimmed by 2 bases and J by 8 bases, leaving 18 bases between them. CDR3 protein: CSARKILGLDEKLFF. As DNA, the CDR3 is TGCAGTGCTAGAAAGATTTTAGGACTGGACGAAAAACTGTTTTTT.

The V call is TRBV12-3 or TRBV12-4, the J call TRBJ2-7; TRBD2 agrees at 10 bases. V lost 5 bases, J lost 5 bases, and 3 bases stayed unmatched. The CDR3 is made up of 13 amino acids. The CDR3 loop is CASSPSGGDEQYF. The DNA for the CDR3 is TGTGCCAGCAGTCCTAGCGGGGGTGACGAGCAGTACTTC.

The chain is built from TRBV20-1 and TRBJ2-2, with 11 bases fitting TRBD1. V shed 6 bases, J shed 3 bases, and the junction held 9 bases outside the gene matches. The germline V gene has CDR1 DFQATT and CDR2 SNEGSKA (reference sequence). This CDR3 spans 16 amino acids. CDR3 sequence: CSAAGQGVIDTGELFF. As DNA, the CDR3 is TGCAGTGCGGCGGGACAGGGGGTAATCGACACCGGGGAGCTGTTTTTT.

V is TRBV30 and J is TRBJ2-3; D possibly matches TRBD1 or TRBD2 (5 bases each). CDR3 length: 13 residues. The V gene's germline CDR1 is GTSNPN and CDR2 SVGIG (reference sequence). Between the trimmed V and J ends, which lost 2 bases and 6 bases, there was a span of 12 bases. The CDR3 here is CAWSLNRRDTQYF. The CDR3 nucleotides read TGTGCCTGGAGTTTGAACAGGAGGGATACGCAGTATTTT.